A single sample gave rise to the 26 T cell receptor beta chains below, sequenced in a study of cytomegalovirus exposure and HLA in healthy donors. It was with 60 Vbeta and 13 Jbeta primers that the PCR ran. Profiling relied on immunoSEQ multiplex PCR, and the TCRdb table lists in-frame clones only, not all of them. The sample lists about 220,000 clones; around four fifths were seen once. What was sequenced was PBMCs. All receptors come from a boy aged 2 to 10 in good health and CMV-seronegative.

This clone was recorded a few times. The gene calls are TRBV30 and TRBJ2-1, with D perhaps TRBD2 (6 bases). Germline CDR1 GTSNPN, CDR2 SVGIG (reference sequence). The CDR3 contains 16 residues. Trimming cost V 1 base and J 0 bases, with 13 bases left between them. The CDR3: CAWSAGLHSSYNEQFF. In DNA, the CDR3 is TGTGCCTGGAGTGCGGGACTTCATAGCTCCTACAATGAGCAGTTCTTC.

The chain couples TRBV5-1 to TRBJ1-1; a weak D match, TRBD1 (5 bases). Germline V CDR1 and CDR2: SGHRS, YFSETQ. This CDR3 has 15 amino acids. Deletions cut 0 bases from V and 6 bases from J, with 15 bases between. CDR3 bases: TGCGCCAGCAGCTTGGTGGACATGGCTGCCGCTGAAGCTTTCTTT. Its protein is CASSLVDMAAAEAFF. The variable domain in full, with the rest retrieved from reference TRBV5-1 and TRBJ1-1, is KAGVTQTPRYLIKTRGQQVTLSCSPISGHRSVSWYQQTPGQGLQFLFEYFSETQRNKGNFPGRFSGRQFSNSRSEMNVSTLELGDSALYLCASSLVDMAAAEAFFGQGTRLTVV.

The chain uses TRBV30 and TRBJ2-1; maybe TRBD2 (6 bases). Trimming took off 2 bases at V and 0 bases at J, with 14 bases between the two ends. The germline V gene encodes CDR1 GTSNPN and CDR2 SVGIG (reference sequence). This CDR3 has 16 amino acids. The CDR3 DNA reads as TGTGCCTGGAGTTCGCCGGGGACTGGCTCCTACAATGAGCAGTTCTTC. Protein product: CAWSSPGTGSYNEQFF.

CDR3 DNA sequence: TGTGCCAGAAGCGCGGGCGGCTACGCCTTC. Translated: CARSAGGYAF. The gene calls are TRBV7-5 and TRBJ1-2. TRBV7-5 is flagged as a pseudogene. CDR3 size: 10 residues.

The rearrangement joins TRBV9 to TRBJ2-1; 8 bases agree with TRBD2. The length of the CDR3 is 15 residues. Germline CDR1 reads SGDLS; CDR2 reads YYNGEE. V dropped 0 bases and J dropped 7; count of bases not matched to a gene: 6. The CDR3 coding sequence is TGTGCCAGCAGCGTAGCAAGCGGGAGTATAAATGAGCAGTTCTTC. Its protein product is CASSVASGSINEQFF.

The chain uses TRBV6-1 and TRBJ1-1; unclear D gene. The CDR3 extends over 15 amino acids. V was shortened by 4 bases and J by 3 bases, with 15 bases between the two germline ends. The germline V gene encodes CDR1 MNHNS and CDR2 SASEGT. CDR3: CASSVGSGGHTEAFF. The CDR3 DNA sequence: TGTGCCAGCAGTGTCGGGTCAGGAGGGCACACTGAAGCTTTCTTT.

The chain employs TRBV5-8 and TRBJ1-6; TRBD1 agrees at 9 bases. V lost 4 bases to trimming and J lost 16 bases; unmatched junction nucleotides: 9. The CDR3 covers 13 residues. From germline, CDR1 is SGHTS and CDR2 YDEGEE. The CDR3 loop is CASSTTGGAALHF. For the CDR3, the DNA is TGTGCCAGCAGCACCACAGGGGGCGCGGCTCTCCACTTT.

The chain is built from TRBV11-1 and TRBJ2-1, with TRBD2 matching 7 bases. The junction had 4 bases not matched to a gene; V was cut back by 5 bases and J by 0 bases. Looked up from germline, CDR1 is SGHAT and CDR2 is FQDESV (reference sequence). There are 15 residues in the CDR3. Written as DNA, the CDR3 is TGTGCCAGCAGCCCGAGGGAGGGCTCCTACAATGAGCAGTTCTTC. Translation gives CASSPREGSYNEQFF.

The chain employs TRBV2 and TRBJ1-1; TRBD1 might be the D (5 bases). Germline loops: CDR1 SNHLY, CDR2 FYNNEI. This CDR3 spans 13 amino acids. V was clipped by 2 bases and J by 7 bases, with 11 bases between them. CDR3 sequence reads: CASSETRGLEAFF. Written as DNA, the CDR3 is TGTGCCAGCAGTGAAACAAGGGGCCTTGAAGCTTTCTTT.

The chain is built from TRBV9 and TRBJ2-3, with 9 bases lining up with TRBD2. Trimming at V came to 2 bases and at J to 2 bases, leaving 3 bases not matched to a gene. CDR1 and CDR2 from the germline V gene are SGDLS and YYNGEE. The CDR3 spans 15 residues. CDR3 amino acids: CASSVSGGYTDTQYF. The CDR3 nucleotides are TGTGCCAGCAGCGTGAGCGGGGGGTACACAGATACGCAGTATTTT.

As to this clone: The sample carries other DNA sequences with the same CDR3. This CDR3 is CASSLGGMAYGYTF. The CDR3 DNA sequence: TGTGCCAGCAGCTTGGGCGGGATGGCATATGGCTACACCTTC. V usage is TRBV5-4 and J usage is TRBJ1-2, with unresolved D. V was shortened by 0 bases and J by 5 bases, with 11 bases between the two germline ends. Per the germline V gene, CDR1 is SGHNT and CDR2 is YYREEE (reference sequence). The CDR3 covers 14 residues.

The chain recombines TRBV11-2 with TRBJ2-3; perhaps TRBD1 as D (6 bases). Trimming removed 3 bases at V and 3 bases at J, with 13 bases between. The germline gives CDR1 SGHAT, CDR2 FQNNGV. CDR3 length equals 15 residues. The CDR3, as DNA: TGTGCCAGCAGCTTGGGGACACTGGGAACAGATACGCAGTATTTT. Its translation is CASSLGTLGTDTQYF.

This sequence joins TRBV19 and TRBJ2-7, with 8 bases identical to TRBD1. The CDR3 totals 14 residues. The junction had 7 bases not matched to a gene; V was cut back by 4 bases and J by 5 bases. Germline V CDR1 and CDR2: LNHDA, SQIVND (reference sequence). CDR3 nucleotide sequence: TGTGCCAGTAGTAGGCGCCAGGGGGCCAACGAGCAGTACTTC. The encoded protein is CASSRRQGANEQYF.

This clone was recorded once. The CDR3 DNA is TGTGCCAGCAGCTTAGAACAGGCGTCCCCCTACGAGCAGTACTTC. Translation gives CASSLEQASPYEQYF. V usage is TRBV7-9 and J usage is TRBJ2-7; a possible D gene is TRBD1 (5 bases). V gave up 1 base and J gave up 2 bases, with 12 bases separating them. The CDR3 length is 15 residues. Per germline, CDR1 SEHNR and CDR2 FQNEAQ (reference sequence).

The chain links TRBV6-5 to TRBJ2-7; TRBD1 aligns across 11 bases. CDR1 MNHEY and CDR2 SVGAGI come from the germline V gene. The CDR3 is 15 amino acids. The trim removed 2 bases at V and 4 bases at J, leaving 4 bases unmatched. The CDR3 region is CASSYGTGGEYEQYF. CDR3 nucleotides: TGTGCCAGCAGTTACGGGACAGGGGGTGAGTACGAGCAGTACTTC.

The rearrangement links TRBV12-5 to TRBJ1-4, with 9 positions matching TRBD1. Losses at the gene ends were 1 base for V and 8 bases for J; bases not matched to a gene: 11. The CDR3 spans 17 residues. The germline V gene encodes CDR1 LGHNT and CDR2 FRNRAP. This CDR3 is CASGLDPGQGWGEKLFF. CDR3 nucleotide sequence: TGTGCTAGTGGTTTGGACCCGGGACAGGGCTGGGGGGAAAAACTGTTTTTT.

On this clone itself: One end of the junction is discordant with germline, which a read error may explain. This chain links TRBV4-2 with TRBJ2-7; D is undetermined. The CDR3 consists of 16 residues. In germline, CDR1 is LGHNA, CDR2 YNFKEQ. As DNA, the CDR3 is TGTGCCAGCAGCCAAGATACTTCCGGGTACTCCCACGAGCAGTACTTC. Translated: CASSQDTSGYSHEQYF.

The rearrangement links TRBV5-1 to TRBJ1-1; 9 nucleotides match TRBD1. Germline V gene sequence: CDR1 SGHRS, CDR2 YFSETQ. The CDR3 is 19 residues long. The V gene end was trimmed by 2 bases and the J gene end by 2 bases; junction bases not matched to a gene: 16. In DNA form, the CDR3 reads TGCGCCAGCAGCTTTAGAAGAAAGGAACAGGGGGCCTTAAACACTGAAGCTTTCTTT. Translated: CASSFRRKEQGALNTEAFF.

The V call is TRBV5-6, the J call TRBJ1-6; D gene ambiguous. This CDR3 has 12 residues. V lost 2 bases, J lost 8 bases, and 5 bases lay in between. Germline V gene sequence: CDR1 SGHDT, CDR2 YYEEEE. The CDR3 loop reads CASSFGDSPLHF. CDR3 DNA sequence: TGTGCCAGCAGCTTCGGGGATTCACCCCTCCACTTT.

This chain connects TRBV19 to TRBJ1-1, with a possible D match to TRBD1 (6 bases). Germline V gene sequence: CDR1 LNHDA, CDR2 SQIVND (reference sequence). The CDR3 extends over 12 amino acids. V lost 10 bases and J 2 bases, leaving 11 bases between the germline ends. This CDR3 reads CAIRTANTEAFF. In DNA form, the CDR3 reads TGTGCCATTCGGACAGCTAACACTGAAGCTTTCTTT.

The chain joins TRBV9 to TRBJ2-1; a weak D match, TRBD2 (5 bases). In germline, CDR1 is SGDLS, CDR2 YYNGEE. This CDR3 contains 15 residues. Trimming shortened V by 0 bases and J by 6 bases, and 13 bases separated the two germline ends. The CDR3 here is CASSVGSGSGNEQFF. CDR3 nucleotide sequence: TGTGCCAGCAGCGTAGGTTCGGGAAGTGGCAATGAGCAGTTCTTC.

This chain uses TRBV6-8 with TRBJ2-3, with 7 bases that match TRBD1. Germline V gene lookup returns CDR1 MNHGY and CDR2 SAAAGT. The CDR3 has 13 residues. Unmatched junction bases numbered 8, after V lost 0 bases and J lost 14 bases. CDR3 amino acids: CASSYSRGRSGYF. CDR3 nucleotide sequence: TGTGCCAGCAGTTACTCGAGGGGGCGTTCGGGGTATTTT.

This chain links TRBV6-6 with TRBJ2-7, with D possibly being TRBD2 (5 bases). CDR1 MNHNY and CDR2 SVGAGI come from the germline V gene (reference sequence). The CDR3 length is 12 residues. The V and J ends lost 11 bases and 4 bases respectively, with 15 bases between them. CDR3 coding DNA: TGTGCCGCTGGAGGAGTCGCTTACGAGCAGTACTTC. It yields the protein CAAGGVAYEQYF.

J is TRBJ1-1 and V is TRBV5-5; 8 nucleotides match TRBD1. This CDR3 is 16 amino acids long. Germline-derived CDR1 and CDR2 are SGHKS and YYEKEE (reference sequence). The junction had 9 bases not matched to a gene; V was cut back by 4 bases and J by 1 base. As DNA, the CDR3 is TGTGCCAGCAGCGTTGGGACAGGTGTTGGGAACACTGAAGCTTTCTTT. Its translation is CASSVGTGVGNTEAFF. Filled out from reference TRBV5-5 and TRBJ1-1, the complete variable domain reads DAGVTQSPTHLIKTRGQQVTLRCSPISGHKSVSWYQQVLGQGPQFIFQYYEKEERGRGNFPDRFSARQFPNYSSELNVNALLLGDSALYLCASSVGTGVGNTEAFFGQGTRLTVV.

This chain uses TRBV11-2 with TRBJ2-4; D might be TRBD1 (5 bases). Trimming pared 5 bases from V and 3 bases from J, leaving 17 bases between. Germline CDR1 reads SGHAT; CDR2 reads FQNNGV. The CDR3 is 16 amino acids. In DNA, the CDR3 is TGTGCCAGCAGCCCACAGGTCCCGAGAGGCAAAAACATTCAGTACTTC. Encoded protein: CASSPQVPRGKNIQYF.

This clone came up once. The V call is TRBV7-8, the J call TRBJ2-7; unclear D gene. CDR1 is SGHVS, CDR2 FQNEAQ, per germline. The CDR3 consists of 13 residues. The V end was cut by 5 bases, the J end by 0 bases, with 8 bases between. CDR3 DNA: TGTGCCAGCAGCCCAGCGACCTCCTACGAGCAGTACTTC. Translating it yields CASSPATSYEQYF.